This T cell receptor beta chain emerged from a study of blood T cell repertoires in COVID-19. Study as a whole: PBMCs, B-cell-depleted T cells, or T cells provided the cDNA or gDNA that made up the material.

This clone was observed once. Profiling relied on immunoSEQ multiplex PCR, and the TCRdb table lists in-frame clones only, not all of them. The table shows 65,000 to 90,000 clones, with around 80% occurring only once. CDR3 length equals 11 residues. Germline V lookup: CDR1 MNHEY, CDR2 SVGAGI. The V gene lost 2 bases and the J gene lost 7 bases, with 5 bases spanning the gap. The sequenced sample consisted of peripheral blood. This sequence was found in a woman aged 80 or over with acute or convalescent COVID-19. The genes are TRBV6-5 and TRBJ1-1; no firm D call. The CDR3 reads CASSYAGEAFF. The DNA of the CDR3 is TGTGCCAGCAGTTACGCGGGTGAAGCTTTCTTT.